This entry concerns a single T cell receptor (beta chain). Its specific antigen is unknown. No much larger clone exists at a distance of one base, and base qualities are not known. This record belongs to a study of T cells after yellow fever vaccination (dated by TCRdb to between 2018 and 2021). In terms of the full investigation: The SMART-Seq v4 Ultra Low Input RNA kit was used to prepare libraries from fractions with low cell numbers. To track T-cell clones before and after primary and booster YFV17D yellow fever vaccination, bulk TCR alpha and beta repertoires were sequenced longitudinally. Two healthy male donors made up the cohort, one aged 18 to 29 years and the other aged 30 to 40 years. Blood was collected at multiple timepoints before and after primary and secondary immunization, and bulk PBMC replicates and cell subsets were isolated. On the study overall, not on this receptor specifically: Most clones expanded after primary vaccination were re-detected after the booster (about 95% of CD4 and roughly 87% of CD8), suggesting broad memory maintenance. A small share of clonotypes occurred in both CD4 and CD8 compartments, likely arising from convergent recombination. Compared with the primary T-cell response, the secondary T-cell response was weaker but faster, peaking on day 5 rather than day 15. FACS-sorted repertoires could contain abundant contaminating clonotypes from the bulk population, so computational filtering was required. Only a couple of donors were included in the study, so the extent to which the findings can be generalized is limited.

Trimming removed 0 bases from V and 5 bases from J, leaving 11 bases between the germline ends. From the cysteine through the phenylalanine, the CDR3 covers 15 amino acids. Only the CDR3 DNA is retained, 45 bases long and in frame from the first base. The germline V gene gives CDR1 as SGHRS and CDR2 as YFSETQ. This sample's treatment or condition label indicates: live attenuated yellow fever vaccine strain. At each blood-draw timepoint, two biological replicates of bulk PBMCs were obtained. A standard Ficoll-Paque protocol was used to isolate PBMCs from peripheral blood. RNA was extracted with TriZol from bulk PBMCs, CD4 and CD8 fractions, and dextramer-positive and dextramer-negative fractions. Synthesis of TCR cDNA relied on 5'RACE template switching, a step that introduced a universal primer site along with unique molecular identifiers. cDNA synthesis was primed from both the TCR alpha and TCR beta constant segments. Two PCR steps were used to amplify libraries, with sample barcodes and sequencing adapters being added in the second step. Sequencing of libraries was performed on Illumina HiSeq 2500 (2x100 bp) or NovaSeq (2x150 bp). The study's processing was this. MIGEC was used to demultiplex reads and collapse the reads into UMI consensus sequences, and MiXCR was used for V(D)J alignment. Vaccine-responding clonotypes were defined with edgeR using replicate PBMC samples, requiring FDR below 0.01 and a log2 fold change above 5 up to day 15. Bulk clonotypes were assigned CD4 or CD8 identity according to which sequenced CD4 or CD8 repertoire held them at higher abundance. TCRdb ran its own pipeline on the public reads, namely fastp trimming at Q25 and MiXCR clone calling, and kept in-frame beta chains. Entries are consolidated by CDR3 protein sequence, retaining the most common genes and DNA. The authors' filters were not applied to this entry. The sample table records roughly 500,000 distinct CDR3 sequences; roughly 19% of these occur just once. Together, the top ten hold about 13% of the sample.

This receptor was taken from a man aged 25-45 years who received the YFV17D yellow fever vaccine. The sample was PBMCs, taken 15 days after the yellow fever booster vaccination. This chain is built from TRBV5-1 and TRBJ2-2; 6 matching bases give a weak D call of TRBD2. The CDR3 protein: CASSLGASVTGELFF. The DNA sequence reads TGCGCCAGCAGCTTGGGTGCTAGCGTTACCGGGGAGCTGTTTTTT.